This T cell receptor beta chain was found in a study of neurological immune-mediated disorders (dated by TCRdb to 2018 to 2020). The study in broad terms: Among the 34 multiple sclerosis patients, relapsing-remitting MS accounted for about 31 and secondary progressive MS accounted for 3. Using UMI-based sequencing, the study compared peripheral blood TCR-beta repertoires from patients with HTLV-I-associated myelopathy (HAM/TSP), patients with multiple sclerosis, and healthy controls. The roughly 110 TCR-beta libraries covered PBMC samples along with longitudinal samples, technical triplicates, and paired sorted CD4+ and CD8+ T-cell subsets. Of the 70 or so subjects in the cohort, some 15 were HAM/TSP patients, some 35 were multiple sclerosis patients, and approximately 20 were healthy controls. Summary of the overall study and its limitations: No identical CDR3 amino acid sequences were shared among expanded clones across subjects, suggesting private TCR-beta repertoires in all groups. The highest TCR clonal expansion was observed in HAM/TSP patients, whereas the lowest was observed in MS patients, even when compared with healthy controls. In phylogenetic analysis, the repertoires of 18 of 34 MS patients grouped into a cluster of related CDR3 sequences, which suggests a possible signature at the repertoire level. No clinical or MRI features were associated with the MS cluster, and the authors said that larger cohorts are needed.

Trimmed from V: 0 bases; trimmed from J: 4 bases; junction bases lacking a gene match: 5. The CDR3 has 15 amino acids, counting the end cysteine and phenylalanine. The sequence is cut down to CDR3 DNA, 45 bases in frame from base 1. The germline V gene sets CDR1 to SGHAT and CDR2 to FQNNGV. Libraries from unsorted PBMCs were made from 2 million PBMCs kept in RNAlater at -80 degrees C until RNA extraction. The multiple sclerosis patients were enrolled in a US clinical protocol that evaluated disease progression with magnetic resonance imaging. PBMCs were separated from peripheral blood using Ficoll-Hypaque density gradient centrifugation and then cryopreserved in liquid nitrogen. This clonotype came up a few times. This receptor's antigen is unknown. No per-base quality is available; no much larger clone lies one base away. cDNA was synthesized by template-switch 5'RACE using a primer with a 10-nucleotide random unique molecular identifier that tagged each TCR transcript. Each sequencing run produced over 160 million TCR-beta sequences covering 15-18 subjects. The RNeasy kit was used for extraction of total RNA. Using the KAPA Real-time Library Amplification kit, TCR-beta VDJ regions were amplified with primers for the TCR constant region and the 5'RACE anchor. A first PCR added sample indexes and Illumina adaptors, and a second PCR then raised library yield. After Ampure bead purification, the TCR product of roughly 650 bp was size-selected on a 2% E-gel SizeSelection system. Before pooling, library quality was assessed on a Bioanalyzer, concentration was determined with Qubit, and library quantification was performed with the Kapa Library Quantification kit. Libraries were sequenced paired-end 2 x 150 bp on an Illumina HiSeq 2500. To increase sequence diversity, roughly 24-30% phiX was spiked into each library pool. In the authors' own workflow: The UMI-based MiGEC pipeline processed quality-filtered reads and removed over 85% of raw TCR sequences during error correction. VDJ genes were aligned to IMGT germline references, and clonotypes were defined by unique CDR3 amino acid sequence plus V-J genes. Clonal expansion, Shannon diversity and CDR3 relatedness were evaluated with VDJtools (CalcPairwiseDistances, ClusterSamples), while phylogenetic trees were built in CLCbio workbench. Using coefficient-of-variation modelling across technical triplicates, the study counted a clone as expanded if it had at least 8 unique UMIs. TCRdb reprocessed the public reads (quality trimming at Q25 with fastp, clone calling with MiXCR) and kept in-frame beta chains. Under each unique CDR3 protein, matching rows form one entry showing the most common genes and DNA. The V and J calls, along with clone size, are taken from TCRdb and not from the paper's own processing. Across this sample there are 55,000 to 70,000 distinct CDR3 sequences, with under 5% seen only once. Less than 4% of the sample is in the top ten clones.

The TCR comes from a woman aged 45-59 years with multiple sclerosis. Rearrangement joined TRBV11-2 to TRBJ2-5; 7 junctional bases match TRBD2. The specimen was PBMCs. The CDR3 loop reads CASSLEVERGETQYF. The nucleotide sequence is given as TGTGCCAGCAGCTTAGAGGTGGAGCGGGGAGAGACCCAGTACTTC.